The rows below give T cell receptor beta chains drawn from one sample of a study of blood T cells in healthy people across ages. TCRdb reprocessed the 5' RACE reads via MiXCR and lists one record per CDR3 protein. Here the sample spans hundreds of thousands of distinct CDR3 sequences, more than 50% being singletons. Sequencing was done on a sample of blood. Receptors were obtained from a man aged 35 to 55 in good health. Each CDR3 is given with its conserved first and last residue. A D gene is named only where the DNA matches it firmly. Rows may omit the clone size; those that give it use once, few, many or a size class.

d_call j_call v_call clone_size cdr3_nt cdr3_aa
NA TRBJ2-5 TRBV24-1 NA TGTGCCACCAGTGATCTTCATCAGGGGTTCGAGACCCAGTACTTC CATSDLHQGFETQYF
TRBD1 TRBJ2-7 TRBV7-9 NA TGTGCCAGTAGCCCCGGGACAGGGTTGTTACGCGAGCAGTACTTC CASSPGTGLLREQYF
NA TRBJ2-4 TRBV2 few TGTGCCAGCAGGGACTCGGAGAACATTCAGTACTTC CASRDSENIQYF
TRBD2 TRBJ2-1 TRBV7-2 NA TGTGCCAGCAGCTTAGACACTAGCGGGACTTCCCGTGAGCAGTTCTTC CASSLDTSGTSREQFF
TRBD1 TRBJ1-6 TRBV27 NA TGTGCCAGCAGTCTGGACAGGGCTTCGGGACCCCTCCACTTT CASSLDRASGPLHF
TRBD2 TRBJ2-1 TRBV20-1 NA TGCAGTGCTAGACAACTAGCGGGGTTTAACAATGAGCAGCTCTTC CSARQLAGFNNEQLF
NA TRBJ1-2 TRBV2 NA TGTGCCAGCAGTGTCCTCGGGGCTTATGGCTACACCTTC CASSVLGAYGYTF
NA TRBJ2-5 TRBV2 once TGTGCCAGCAGTTCCGGGACTCACGACAATGAGCAGTACTTC CASSSGTHDNEQYF
TRBD2 TRBJ2-7 TRBV6-6 NA TGTGCCAGCACCCAGTGGGGGGGTTCGGGCTACGAGCAGTACTTC CASTQWGGSGYEQYF
NA TRBJ1-4 TRBV21-1 many TGTGCCAGCAGCACCCACCGGGACGGTGCAACTAATGAAAAACTGTTTTTT CASSTHRDGATNEKLFF
TRBD2 TRBJ2-5 TRBV2 NA TGTGCCAGCAGGGGACTAGCGGTACAAGAGACCCAGTACTTC CASRGLAVQETQYF
NA TRBJ2-3 TRBV15 NA TGTGCCACCAGCAGAGATCCCCAGGGGACAGATACGCAGTATTTT CATSRDPQGTDTQYF
TRBD1 TRBJ1-1 TRBV9 NA TGTGCCAGCAGCGTAGTGGACAGGGTTAACACTGAAGCTTTCTTT CASSVVDRVNTEAFF
NA TRBJ2-5 TRBV5-5 NA TGTGCCAGCAGACCAGCGGTGGGAGAGACCCAGTACTTC CASRPAVGETQYF
TRBD1 TRBJ1-4 TRBV11-3 few TGTGCCAGCAGCTCCCCCGGGACAGATGAAAAACTGTTTTTT CASSSPGTDEKLFF
NA TRBJ1-2 TRBV14 NA TGTGCCAGCAGCCAAGGAGGACAGCCAGTCTATGGCTACACCTTC CASSQGGQPVYGYTF
TRBD2 TRBJ2-7 TRBV5-5 once TGTGCCAGCAGCTTCTTGACTAGCGGGAGCTCCTACGAGCAGTACTTC CASSFLTSGSSYEQYF
NA TRBJ1-2 TRBV20-1 NA TGCAGTGCTAAACCGTCAACCTATGGCTACACCTTC CSAKPSTYGYTF